These T cell receptor beta chains were read from a single sample in a study of cytomegalovirus exposure and HLA in healthy donors. Data came from immunoSEQ multiplex PCR; TCRdb stores just in-frame clones and leaves some out. The sample records hundreds of thousands of clones, approximately 70% being singletons. Sequenced material: PBMCs. The source of these receptors is a man in his forties or fifties in good health and CMV-seropositive. Each CDR3 is given with its conserved first and last residue. The D gene is left open where the match is weak. Expanded clones get a size class; other rows say once, few or many, or leave the size out.

length	D	size	J	V	CDR3	DNA
14	NA	NA	TRBJ2-1	TRBV28	CASSPTRSYNEQFF	TGTGCCAGCAGCCCTACTCGATCCTACAATGAGCAGTTCTTC
13	NA	NA	TRBJ2-7	TRBV13	CASSPSGSYEQYF	TGTGCCAGCAGCCCTTCAGGTAGCTACGAGCAGTACTTC
15	TRBD1	NA	TRBJ2-1	TRBV7-6	CASSLRDREDNEQFF	TGTGCCAGCAGCTTGCGGGACAGGGAGGACAATGAGCAGTTCTTC
18	NA	NA	TRBJ1-2	TRBV7-9	CSSSFLSLGPQLNYGYTF	TGTTCCAGCAGCTTCCTTAGCCTTGGCCCGCAACTTAACTATGGCTACACCTTC
12	NA	NA	TRBJ1-1	TRBV5-1	CASGDPNTEAFF	TGCGCCAGCGGAGACCCGAACACTGAAGCTTTCTTT
12	NA	NA	TRBJ2-5	TRBV28	CASTTPGEEQYF	TGTGCCAGCACTACCCCGGGTGAGGAGCAGTACTTC
12	NA	NA	TRBJ2-1	TRBV28	CASSLQGSEQFF	TGTGCCAGCAGTTTACAGGGGTCTGAGCAGTTCTTC
14	TRBD1	NA	TRBJ2-1	TRBV25-1	CASSERGLGNEQFF	TGTGCCAGCAGTGAAAGGGGGCTGGGAAATGAGCAGTTCTTC
17	TRBD2	once	TRBJ2-5	TRBV5-1	CASSLAGSGGLKETQYF	TGCGCCAGCAGCTTGGCGGGTAGCGGGGGGCTGAAAGAGACCCAGTACTTC
15	TRBD1	NA	TRBJ1-5	TRBV5-6	CASSKMTGDRGPQHF	TGTGCCAGCAGCAAGATGACAGGGGACCGTGGGCCCCAGCATTTT
13	NA	NA	TRBJ1-5	TRBV19	CASSIERNQPQHF	TGTGCCAGTAGTATTGAGAGGAATCAGCCCCAGCATTTT
15	NA	NA	TRBJ1-2	TRBV27	CASSPYPLSGYGYTF	TGTGCCAGCAGTCCCTACCCCTTATCAGGCTATGGCTACACCTTC
12	NA	NA	TRBJ1-1	TRBV6-5	CASSPGQSEAFF	TGTGCCAGCAGCCCCGGACAGAGTGAAGCTTTCTTT
13	NA	NA	TRBJ2-7	TRBV6-1	CASSGLQGSEQYF	TGTGCCAGCAGTGGGTTACAGGGAAGCGAGCAGTACTTC